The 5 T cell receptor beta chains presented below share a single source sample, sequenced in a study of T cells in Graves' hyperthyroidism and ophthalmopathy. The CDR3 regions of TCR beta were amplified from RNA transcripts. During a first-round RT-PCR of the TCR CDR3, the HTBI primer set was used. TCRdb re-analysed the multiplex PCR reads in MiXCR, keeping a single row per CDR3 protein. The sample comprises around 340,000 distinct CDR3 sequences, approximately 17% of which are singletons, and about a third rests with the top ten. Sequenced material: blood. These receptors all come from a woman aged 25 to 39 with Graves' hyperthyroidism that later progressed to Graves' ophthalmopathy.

The CDR3, as DNA: TGTGCCAGCAGCACCCGACTAGCGGGAGTCACAGATACGCAGTATTTT. Protein: CASSTRLAGVTDTQYF. The chain carries TRBV3-1 and TRBJ2-3; TRBD2 agrees at 12 bases. This CDR3 spans 16 amino acids. From germline, CDR1 is LGHDT and CDR2 YNNKEL (reference sequence). The J segment lost 2 bases and the V segment lost 5 bases, leaving 5 bases of the junction unmatched.

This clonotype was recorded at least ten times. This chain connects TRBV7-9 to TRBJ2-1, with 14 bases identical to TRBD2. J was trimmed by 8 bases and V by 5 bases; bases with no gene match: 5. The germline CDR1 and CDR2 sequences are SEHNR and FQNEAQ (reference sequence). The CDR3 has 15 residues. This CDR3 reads CASSLRLAGGDEQFF. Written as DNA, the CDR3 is TGTGCCAGCAGCCTCAGACTAGCGGGAGGGGATGAGCAGTTCTTC.

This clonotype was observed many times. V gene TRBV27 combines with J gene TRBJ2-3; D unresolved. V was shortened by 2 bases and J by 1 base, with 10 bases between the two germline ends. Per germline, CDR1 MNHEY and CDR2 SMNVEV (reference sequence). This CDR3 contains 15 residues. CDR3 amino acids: CASSLAVDGTDTQYF. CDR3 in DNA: TGTGCCAGCAGTTTAGCGGTCGACGGCACAGATACGCAGTATTTT.

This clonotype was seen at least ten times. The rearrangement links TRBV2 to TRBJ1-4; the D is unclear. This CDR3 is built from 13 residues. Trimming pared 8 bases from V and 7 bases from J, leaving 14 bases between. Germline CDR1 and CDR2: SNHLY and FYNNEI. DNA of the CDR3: TGTGCCAGCCAAGAAGTCGAAGGTGAAAAACTGTTTTTT. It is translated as CASQEVEGEKLFF. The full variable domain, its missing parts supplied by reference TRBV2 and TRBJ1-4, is EPEVTQTPSHQVTQMGQEVILRCVPISNHLYFYWYRQILGQKVEFLVSFYNNEISEKSEIFDDQFSVERPDGSNFTLKIRSTKLEDSAMYFCASQEVEGEKLFFGSGTQLSVL.

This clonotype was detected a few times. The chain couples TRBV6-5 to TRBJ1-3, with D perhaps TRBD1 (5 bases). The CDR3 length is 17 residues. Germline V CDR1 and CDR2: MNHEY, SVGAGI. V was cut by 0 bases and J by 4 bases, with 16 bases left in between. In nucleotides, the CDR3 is TGTGCCAGCAGTTACTCGGTCGGGGGATTGATCGGAAACACCATATATTTT. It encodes CASSYSVGGLIGNTIYF.